Below are 13 T cell receptor beta chains sequenced from a single sample in a study of T cell responses to AZD1222 COVID-19 vaccine. Assay used: immunoSEQ multiplex PCR; TCRdb lists only in-frame clones, some missing. The top ten clones hold 4.4% of a sample with approximately 110,000 clones, roughly 90% of them seen once. Sequencing was performed on peripheral blood, taken on day 0 of AZD1222 vaccination. Receptor source: an adult in good health.

This chain uses TRBV10-3 with TRBJ2-7, with 11 bases matching TRBD2. The length of the CDR3 is 14 residues. CDR1 is ENHRY, CDR2 SYGVKD, per germline. V was pared by 7 bases and J by 4 bases, with 6 bases of the junction left unmatched. CDR3 in amino acids: CAIKGTSGSYEQYF. CDR3 sequence (DNA): TGTGCCATCAAGGGTACTAGCGGGAGTTACGAGCAGTACTTC.

The genes are TRBV12-2 and TRBJ2-7. TRBV12-2 counts as a pseudogene. The CDR3 length is 13 residues. As DNA, the CDR3 is TGTGCAAGTCGCTTCAAGTACCACTACGAGCAGTACTTC. This translates into CASRFKYHYEQYF.

The chain employs TRBV25-1 and TRBJ1-2; D may be TRBD1 (6 bases). Trimming took off 5 bases at V and 0 bases at J, with 10 bases between the two ends. The CDR3 loop spans 14 amino acids. Germline CDR1 and CDR2: MGHDK and SYGVNS. The CDR3 region has the DNA TGTGCCAGCAGTCGTACAGGGTCTAACTATGGCTACACCTTC. Its protein product is CASSRTGSNYGYTF.

The rearrangement uses TRBV20-1 and TRBJ2-7; the D gene is possibly TRBD1 (5 bases). The CDR3 spans 12 residues. Trimming removed 3 bases from V and 5 bases from J, with 11 bases in between. The V gene's germline CDR1 is DFQATT and CDR2 SNEGSKA (reference sequence). This chain's CDR3 is CSASNQDNEQYF. CDR3 nucleotide sequence: TGCAGTGCTAGTAACCAGGACAACGAGCAGTACTTC.

CDR3 DNA: TGTGCCAGCAGCTTTGGGCTCGCGGGGACGGGGGGCTACACCTTC. Translated, it gives CASSFGLAGTGGYTF. This rearrangement joins TRBV11-2 to TRBJ1-2, with TRBD1 as a possible D gene (5 bases). From germline, CDR1 is SGHAT and CDR2 FQNNGV. V shed 3 bases and J shed 8 bases, with 19 bases lying between them. This CDR3 is 15 amino acids long.

CDR3 DNA: TGTGCCATCAGTGACCTTCAAGGAAACACCATATATTTT. This codes for CAISDLQGNTIYF. V and J are TRBV10-3 and TRBJ1-3, with D uncertain. This CDR3 is 13 amino acids long. V was cut by 3 bases and J by 4 bases, with 7 bases left in between. The germline gives CDR1 ENHRY, CDR2 SYGVKD.

The chain recombines TRBV19 with TRBJ1-5, with 7 bases that match TRBD1. The V segment lost 7 bases and the J segment 0 bases; nucleotides outside the gene matches: 12. The CDR3 is 17 residues long. From germline, CDR1 is LNHDA and CDR2 SQIVND (reference sequence). CDR3 DNA sequence: TGTGCCAGTATGGGGGACAGAAGGTTGAATAGCAATCAGCCCCAGCATTTT. It encodes CASMGDRRLNSNQPQHF.

The rearrangement uses TRBV7-8 and TRBJ1-6; possibly TRBD1 for D (6 bases). Germline V gene data show CDR1 as SGHVS and CDR2 as FQNEAQ. Trimming left V 2 bases short and J 10 bases short, with 18 bases between. This CDR3 contains 16 residues. CDR3 region: CASSLRMGTQPSPLHF. The CDR3 bases are TGTGCCAGCAGCTTAAGGATGGGGACACAGCCCTCACCCCTCCACTTT.

This clone was detected only once. The rearrangement joins TRBV3-1 (or the pseudogene TRBV3-2) to TRBJ1-3, with D possibly matching TRBD1 (5 bases). The CDR3 extends over 13 amino acids. Germline V gene lookup returns CDR1 LGHDT and CDR2 YNNKEL (reference sequence). Trimming took 7 bases from V and 4 from J, leaving 11 bases between them. The CDR3 DNA reads as TGTGCCAGCACCGGGGGGTCAGGAAACACCATATATTTT. It encodes CASTGGSGNTIYF.

The gene calls are TRBV4-2 and TRBJ1-4, with 7 bases matching TRBD1. The CDR3 is made up of 15 amino acids. Trimming removed 5 bases from V and 4 bases from J; junction bases left unmatched: 7. Germline V CDR1 and CDR2: LGHNA, YNFKEQ. Written as DNA, the CDR3 is TGTGCCAGCAGCTTAACCGGGACAGATAATGAAAAACTGTTTTTT. It encodes CASSLTGTDNEKLFF.

The chain combines TRBV6-4 with TRBJ1-1; possible D gene TRBD1, 6 bases. This CDR3 comprises 14 residues. The germline gives CDR1 MRHNA, CDR2 SNTAGT. Trimming took off 3 bases at V and 1 base at J, with 9 bases between the two ends. The CDR3 region is CASSEGTTNTEAFF. In nucleotides, the CDR3 is TGTGCCAGCAGTGAGGGGACAACGAACACTGAAGCTTTCTTT.

This clone has just one count. The chain joins TRBV4-2 to TRBJ2-1; 10 positions match TRBD2. There are 15 residues in the CDR3. CDR1 is LGHNA and CDR2 is YNFKEQ in the germline V gene. V dropped 2 bases and J dropped 7; count of bases not matched to a gene: 5. The CDR3 DNA is TGTGCCAGCAGCCAAAGCGGGGGGGATCCGAATGAGCAGTTCTTC. Protein product: CASSQSGGDPNEQFF.

The genes are TRBV4-1 and TRBJ1-5; 7 nucleotides line up with TRBD1. V dropped 3 bases and J dropped 3; count of bases not matched to a gene: 5. CDR1 and CDR2 from the germline V gene are MGHRA and YSYEKL. The CDR3 sequence is 15 residues long. The CDR3 coding sequence is TGCGCCAGCAGCCATCAGGGGGGAGTCAATCAGCCCCAGCATTTT. Translating it yields CASSHQGGVNQPQHF.